This T cell receptor (beta chain) was recovered during a study of blood T cells in healthy people across ages. Alongside a J-beta primer mix, a sample-barcoded 5' primer served in a second PCR lasting about 6 to 11 cycles. In TCRdb, the 5' RACE reads were re-called with MiXCR into one record per CDR3 protein. This sample carries about 720,000 distinct CDR3 sequences, roughly 25% of them seen once, and the ten largest clones take under 4%. Each sample yielded at least 5 micrograms of PBMC total RNA. This CDR3 comprises 16 residues. Looked up from germline, CDR1 is MNHNS and CDR2 is SASEGT. With V trimmed by 5 bases and J by 3 bases, 10 bases remained unmatched. These data also featured in a second study, about T cells of mothers and their children.

Sequencing input: blood. This TCR derives from a boy aged 5-17 years in good health. This sequence joins TRBV6-1 and TRBJ1-1, with 9 bases aligning to TRBD1. This chain's CDR3 is CASSPGQGPGDTEAFF. In DNA form, the CDR3 reads TGTGCCAGCAGTCCCGGACAGGGGCCGGGCGACACTGAAGCTTTCTTT.